This entry features one T cell receptor (beta chain) sequence. Its antigen is still unknown. Peripheral blood, together with lesional scalp punch biopsies, was collected from alopecia areata patients. cDNA reverse transcribed from extracted RNA served as the sequencing template. TCRdb's copy holds only in-frame clones and misses some; the assay was immunoSEQ multiplex PCR. This sample has 65,000 to 95,000 clones, with roughly 50% found just once. This sample was included in a study of CD8+ T cells in alopecia areata. Broader study findings: Sharing of TCRs across patients appeared less clear than in mice, possibly for HLA-related reasons. For lesional scalp, especially alopecia totalis/universalis, clonality was higher than in normal scalp. Sequences from scalp samples also cover resident alphabeta T cells of normal skin.

The TCR was taken from a human donor with alopecia areata. Specimen: NKG2D-high CD8+ T cells sorted from blood.

The CDR3 is CASRGSDRILYEQYF. DNA for the CDR3: TGTGCCAGCAGAGGCTCAGACAGAATCCTCTACGAGCAGTACTTC. The chain combines TRBV27 with TRBJ2-7; perhaps TRBD1 as D (5 bases). Per germline, CDR1 MNHEY and CDR2 SMNVEV (reference sequence). The CDR3 contains 15 residues. V was shortened by 6 bases and J by 3 bases, with 18 bases between the two germline ends.